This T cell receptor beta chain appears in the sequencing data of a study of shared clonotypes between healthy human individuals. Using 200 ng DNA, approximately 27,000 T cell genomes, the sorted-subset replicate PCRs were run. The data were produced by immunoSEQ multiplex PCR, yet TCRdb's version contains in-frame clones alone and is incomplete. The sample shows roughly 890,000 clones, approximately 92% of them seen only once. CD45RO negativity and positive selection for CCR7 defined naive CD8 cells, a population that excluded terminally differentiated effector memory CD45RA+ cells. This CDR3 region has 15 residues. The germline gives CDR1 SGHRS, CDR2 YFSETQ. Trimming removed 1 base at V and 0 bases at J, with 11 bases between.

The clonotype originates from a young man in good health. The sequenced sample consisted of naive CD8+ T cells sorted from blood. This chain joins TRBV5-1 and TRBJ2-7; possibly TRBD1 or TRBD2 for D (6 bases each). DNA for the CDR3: TGCGCCAGCAGCTTGTTCGGGGGCAGCTCCTACGAGCAGTACTTC. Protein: CASSLFGGSSYEQYF.